The text below deals with one T cell receptor (beta chain). The CDR3 is 15 residues long. The germline CDR1 and CDR2 sequences are GTSNPN and SVGIG (reference sequence). With 4 bases clipped from V and 3 bases from J, the junction kept 11 bases outside the gene matches. The data derive from a study of control samples from healthy donors and cancer patients. Assay used: immunoSEQ multiplex PCR; TCRdb lists only in-frame clones, some missing. The sample lists 70,000 to 95,000 clones; 80% to 95% were seen once. Sequences were obtained from PBMCs. The chain carries TRBV30 and TRBJ1-1; TRBD1 agrees at 7 bases. The sequence was collected from a woman aged 35 to 49 with lung cancer. CDR3 protein: CAWISWTRGDTEAFF. The CDR3 nucleotides are TGTGCCTGGATATCTTGGACCAGGGGGGACACTGAAGCTTTCTTT.